This T cell receptor beta chain emerged from a study of T cell repertoires in cytomegalovirus infection. TCRdb ran MiXCR on the reads and lists one entry per CDR3 protein. The sample consists of 300,000 or so distinct CDR3 sequences, approximately 8.9% of them appearing once. Germline CDR1 MNHEY, CDR2 SVGEGT. V was pared by 5 bases and J by 3 bases, with 16 bases between. The CDR3 runs to 15 residues. This clonotype was observed many times. No antigen is known for it. The study's findings and limits: There were HLA-C-restricted CMV-specific TCR beta clonotypes dominating the ex vivo response. Of the TCR beta families, the public ones yielded a cumulative frequency that identified carriers of CMV plus the relevant HLA.

The receptor comes from a human donor in good health (CMV status not recorded). Some clones in this sample may be carry-over from other donors' samples. The sample was PBMCs. This sequence joins TRBV6-2 or TRBV6-3 and TRBJ1-1; a possible D gene is TRBD1 (6 bases). The CDR3 loop is CASSPRTALDTEAFF. DNA for the CDR3: TGTGCCAGCAGTCCCCGGACAGCCCTAGACACTGAAGCTTTCTTT.